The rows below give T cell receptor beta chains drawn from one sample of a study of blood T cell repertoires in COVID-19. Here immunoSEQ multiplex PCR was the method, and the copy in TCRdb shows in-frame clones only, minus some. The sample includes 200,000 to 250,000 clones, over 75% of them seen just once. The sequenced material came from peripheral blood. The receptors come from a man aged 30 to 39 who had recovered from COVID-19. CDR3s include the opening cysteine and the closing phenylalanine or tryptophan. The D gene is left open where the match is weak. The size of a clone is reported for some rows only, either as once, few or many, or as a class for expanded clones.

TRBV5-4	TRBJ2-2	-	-	TGTGCCAGCAGTTTTATAGATAACACCGGGGAGCTGTTTTTT	CASSFIDNTGELFF
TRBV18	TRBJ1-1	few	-	TGTGCCAGCTCACCACGGTCCCAGGAAGGAATGAACACTGAAGCTTTCTTT	CASSPRSQEGMNTEAFF
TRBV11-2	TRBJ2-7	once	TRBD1	TGTGCCAGCAGACACCCGGGACAGGGGGCCTACGAGCAGTACTTC	CASRHPGQGAYEQYF
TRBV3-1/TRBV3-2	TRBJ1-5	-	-	TGTGCCAGCAGCCAATTTATCCCCTCCAGTAGCAATCAGCCCCAGCATTTT	CASSQFIPSSSNQPQHF
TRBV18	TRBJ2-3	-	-	TGTGCCAGCTCACCCCAGGGGCCAACAGATACGCAGTATTTT	CASSPQGPTDTQYF
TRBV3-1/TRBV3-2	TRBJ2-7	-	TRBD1	TGTGCCAGCAGCTCCAGACAGGGGCTGGGTAAAGTCGAGCAGTACTTC	CASSSRQGLGKVEQYF
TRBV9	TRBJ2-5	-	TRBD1	TGTGCCAGCAACAGACAGGGGGCGAGGGAGACCCAGTACTTC	CASNRQGARETQYF
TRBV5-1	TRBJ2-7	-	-	TGCGCCAGCAGCTTGGGGCCAATTGCCGAGCAGTACTTC	CASSLGPIAEQYF
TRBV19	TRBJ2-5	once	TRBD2	TGTGCCAGTAGTATGATAGTGGGGACTAGGACGGACTTCCAAGAGACCCAGTACTTC	CASSMIVGTRTDFQETQYF
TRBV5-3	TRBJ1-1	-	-	TGTGCCAGAAGCTTGGCTGCAGACAGGACTGGGAACACTGAAGCTTTCTTT	CARSLAADRTGNTEAFF
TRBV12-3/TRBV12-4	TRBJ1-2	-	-	TGTGCCAGCAGTCACGGGTATGGCTACACCTTC	CASSHGYGYTF
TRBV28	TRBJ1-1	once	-	TGTGCCAGCAGTTTAGGGGGCCTGGGTGACACTGAAGCTTTCTTT	CASSLGGLGDTEAFF
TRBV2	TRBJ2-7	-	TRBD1	TGTGCCAGCACTCGGGACAGGGGCTACGAGCAGTACTTC	CASTRDRGYEQYF
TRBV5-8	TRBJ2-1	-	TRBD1	TGTGCCAGCAGCCATGGACAGGTCGGCGACAATGAGCAGTTCTTC	CASSHGQVGDNEQFF
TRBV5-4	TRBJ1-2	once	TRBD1	TGTGCCAGCAGCTTTGGAGGCAGGGGGGACTATGGCTACACCTTC	CASSFGGRGDYGYTF
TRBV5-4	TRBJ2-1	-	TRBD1	TGTGCCAGCAGTCCGGACAGGGCCTTAAACAATGAGCAGTTCTTC	CASSPDRALNNEQFF
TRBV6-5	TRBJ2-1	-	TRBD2	TGTGCCAGCTGGGGTAGGCGGGGGGGCAACAATGAGCAGTTCTTC	CASWGRRGGNNEQFF
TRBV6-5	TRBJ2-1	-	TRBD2	TGTGCCAGCAGTACTCGCGGGGGGGAGTCGGGGCAGTTCTTC	CASSTRGGESGQFF
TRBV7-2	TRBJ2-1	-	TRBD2	TGTGCCAGCAGCCCTACCTGGGGGAGGGAGGGAGGGCAGTTCTTC	CASSPTWGREGGQFF
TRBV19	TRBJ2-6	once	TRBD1	TGTGCCAGTACACAGGGGACCGGGGCCAACGTCCTGACTTTC	CASTQGTGANVLTF
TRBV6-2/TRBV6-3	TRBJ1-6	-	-	TGTGCCAGCAGTTACTCGTCTATTTATACCTCCCTCCACTTT	CASSYSSIYTSLHF
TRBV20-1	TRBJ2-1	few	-	TGCAGTGCTAGTCAGGGCGGAAACAATGAGCAGTTCTTC	CSASQGGNNEQFF
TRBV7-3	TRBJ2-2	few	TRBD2	TGTGCCAGCAGGAGCGGGGGGGCAAACACCGGGGAGCTGTTTTTT	CASRSGGANTGELFF
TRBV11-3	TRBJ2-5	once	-	TGTGCCAGCAGCTTGGGCCCCTCCGAAGAGACCCAGTACTTC	CASSLGPSEETQYF
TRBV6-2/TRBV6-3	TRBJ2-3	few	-	TGTGCCAGCAGTAGGGGACTGGGGGGAGATACGCAGTATTTT	CASSRGLGGDTQYF
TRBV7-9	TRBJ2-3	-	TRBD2	TGTGCCAGCAGCTTACCTCTAGCGGGGGGAAACACAGATACGCAGTATTTT	CASSLPLAGGNTDTQYF
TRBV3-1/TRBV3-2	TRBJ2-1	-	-	TGTGCCAGCAGCCTAGCGGCCGGTCGGAATGAGCAGTTCTTC	CASSLAAGRNEQFF
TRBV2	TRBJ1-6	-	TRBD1	TGTGCCAGCACCGAAGGGGGACAGGGTAGTTCACCCCTCCACTTT	CASTEGGQGSSPLHF
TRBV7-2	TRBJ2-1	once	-	TGTGCCAGCAGCCTAAGGGTTGTTGGGTGGGGCGATGAGCAGTTCTTC	CASSLRVVGWGDEQFF
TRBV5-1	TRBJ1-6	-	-	TGCGCCAGCAGCTTGGAAGGGGTTAGTTCACCCCTCCACTTT	CASSLEGVSSPLHF
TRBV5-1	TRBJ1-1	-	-	TGCGCCAGCAGCTTTAAGGGGCTTGGTGACACTGAAGCTTTCTTT	CASSFKGLGDTEAFF
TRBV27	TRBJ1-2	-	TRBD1	TGTGCCAGCAGTTCATCCGGGACAGGGGGCTCCGGCTACACCTTC	CASSSSGTGGSGYTF
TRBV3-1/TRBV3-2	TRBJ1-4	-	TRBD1	TGTGCCAGCAGCCTGAAAGGACAGGGGGCGGATGAAAAACTGTTTTTT	CASSLKGQGADEKLFF
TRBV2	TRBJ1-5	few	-	TGTGCCAGCAGGACAGTAAGCAATCAGCCCCAGCATTTT	CASRTVSNQPQHF
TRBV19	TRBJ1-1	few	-	TGTGCCAGTAGTATCGGGAGGGCGAACACTGAAGCTTTCTTT	CASSIGRANTEAFF
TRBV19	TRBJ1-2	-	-	TGTGCCAGTCTCGGACTCCAGATCTATGGCTACACCTTC	CASLGLQIYGYTF
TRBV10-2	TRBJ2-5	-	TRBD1	TGCGCCAGCACGGACAGGCAGGAGACCCAGTACTTC	CASTDRQETQYF
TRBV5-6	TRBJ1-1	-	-	TGTGCCAGCAGCTTGCTGGGCCTGAACACTGAAGCTTTCTTT	CASSLLGLNTEAFF
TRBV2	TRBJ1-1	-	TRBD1	TGTGCCAGCAGGCAGGGGGCTACTGAAGCTTTCTTT	CASRQGATEAFF
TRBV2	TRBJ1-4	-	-	TGTGCCAGCAGGATTCGAGGGACTTTTGAAAAACTGTTTTTT	CASRIRGTFEKLFF
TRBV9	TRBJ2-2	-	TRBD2	TGTGCCAGCAGCGTAGGAGCGGGGGGCCCCCCCGGGGAGCTGTTTTTT	CASSVGAGGPPGELFF
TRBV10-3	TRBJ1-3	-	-	TGTGCCATCAGTGCCGGGATCCTAAACACCATATATTTT	CAISAGILNTIYF
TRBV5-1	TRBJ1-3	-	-	TGCGCCAGCAGCCCGGCAGGGGCTGGAAACACCATATATTTT	CASSPAGAGNTIYF
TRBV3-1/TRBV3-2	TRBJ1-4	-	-	TGTGCCAGCAGCCAAGATGCGGGGCGGGCTAATGAAAAACTGTTTTTT	CASSQDAGRANEKLFF
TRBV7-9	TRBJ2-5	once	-	TGTGCCAGCAGCTTAGCGCGGAGGTTCGAGACCCAGTACTTC	CASSLARRFETQYF
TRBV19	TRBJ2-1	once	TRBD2	TGTGCCAGTAGTATACTAGCGGCCGCGTCCTACAATGAGCAGTTCTTC	CASSILAAASYNEQFF
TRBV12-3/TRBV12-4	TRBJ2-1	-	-	TGTGCCAGCAGACAGTCCTACAATGAGCAGTTCTTC	CASRQSYNEQFF
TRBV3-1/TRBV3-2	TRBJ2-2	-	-	TGTGCCAGCAGCCAAGTACTAACCGGGGAGCTGTTTTTT	CASSQVLTGELFF
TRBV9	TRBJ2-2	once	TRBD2	TGTGCCAGCAGCCCGCGGACTAGCGGGAACACCGGGGAGCTGTTTTTT	CASSPRTSGNTGELFF
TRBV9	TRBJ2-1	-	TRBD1	TGTGCCAGCAGCGCCCGGCAGGGGGCAGTTCTTAGAGATGAGCAGTTCTTC	CASSARQGAVLRDEQFF
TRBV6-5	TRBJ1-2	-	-	TGTGCCACCCGTACAGGGATACTCTATGGCTACACCTTC	CATRTGILYGYTF
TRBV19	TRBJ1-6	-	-	TGTGCCAGTAGTCTTCGGACAAGCTTCTATAATTCACCCCTCCACTTT	CASSLRTSFYNSPLHF
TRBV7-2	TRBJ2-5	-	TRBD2	TGTGCCAGCAGCTTCTTTCCTAGCGGGCCCCCCCAAGAGACCCAGTACTTC	CASSFFPSGPPQETQYF
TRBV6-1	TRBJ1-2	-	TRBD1	TGTGCCAGCAGTGAGGGGACAGTCTATGGCTACACCTTC	CASSEGTVYGYTF
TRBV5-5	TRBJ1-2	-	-	TGTGCCAGCAGCTTGGACAGGGCAGGTACGCCGGCTAACTATGGCTACACCTTC	CASSLDRAGTPANYGYTF
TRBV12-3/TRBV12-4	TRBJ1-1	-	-	TGTGCCAGCAGTAAGACAGCCAACACTGAAGCTTTCTTT	CASSKTANTEAFF